This T cell receptor beta chain was found in a study of blood T cell repertoires in COVID-19. About the study: The origin of the acute and convalescent COVID-19 samples was the United States, Italy and Spain. In each case, the material was cDNA or gDNA derived from T cells, B-cell-depleted T cells, or PBMCs.

V was trimmed by 0 bases and J by 1 base, leaving 13 bases between them. From germline, CDR1 is SGHRS and CDR2 YFSETQ. CDR3 length: 16 amino acids. In the authors' workflow: How many nucleated cells were present was estimated from reference gene primer amplification. The assay was immunoSEQ multiplex PCR, and TCRdb's table has in-frame clones only and misses some. That table is the source of V, J and clone size, and D and trimming were worked out from the DNA. The sample shows around 700,000 clones, about 87% of them seen only once. The sample taken for sequencing was peripheral blood. The clonotype comes from a woman aged 18-29 years with acute or convalescent COVID-19. The chain carries TRBV5-1 and TRBJ1-1; D is unresolved. The CDR3 reads CASSLDPTNQNTEAFF. Written as DNA, the CDR3 is TGCGCCAGCAGCTTGGACCCCACAAATCAGAACACTGAAGCTTTCTTT. The whole variable domain, remainder taken from reference TRBV5-1 and TRBJ1-1, is KAGVTQTPRYLIKTRGQQVTLSCSPISGHRSVSWYQQTPGQGLQFLFEYFSETQRNKGNFPGRFSGRQFSNSRSEMNVSTLELGDSALYLCASSLDPTNQNTEAFFGQGTRLTVV.